The rows below give T cell receptor beta chains drawn from one sample of a study of vaccination effects on CD4 cells after COVID-19. The antigens for these receptors are not known. Generated by immunoSEQ multiplex PCR, the TCRdb table keeps only in-frame clones and is missing some. The table includes 35,000 to 45,000 clones, 55% to 75% detected once. Sample: CD4+ T cells from PBMCs cultured with HCoV-NL63 spike peptides, taken before COVID-19 vaccination. The receptors were sampled from a human donor who had a prior SARS-CoV-2 infection. Each CDR3 is given with its conserved first and last residue. A D gene is named only where the DNA matches it firmly. Part of the rows lack a size; the others show once, few, many or a class for expanded clones.

len: 15; abundance: -; d_gene: TRBD2; j_gene: TRBJ2-1; v_gene: TRBV6-4; CDR3nt: TGTGCCAGCAGCGCCGGACTAGCATCCTACAATGAGCAGTTCTTC; CDR3aa: CASSAGLASYNEQFF
len: 15; abundance: -; d_gene: -; j_gene: TRBJ2-7; v_gene: TRBV5-5; CDR3nt: TGTGCCAGCAGCTTGGGGGCTAGTCAGGCTGCCGAGCAGTACTTC; CDR3aa: CASSLGASQAAEQYF
len: 13; abundance: few; d_gene: -; j_gene: TRBJ1-4; v_gene: TRBV12-3/TRBV12-4; CDR3nt: TGTGCCAGCAGTTCGGTGGAGGGTGAAAAACTGTTTTTT; CDR3aa: CASSSVEGEKLFF
len: 15; abundance: -; d_gene: TRBD1; j_gene: TRBJ2-2; v_gene: TRBV28; CDR3nt: TGTGCCAGCAGGGAGGACAGGGCAATTGTCGGGGAGCTGTTTTTT; CDR3aa: CASREDRAIVGELFF
len: 13; abundance: -; d_gene: TRBD1; j_gene: TRBJ2-2; v_gene: TRBV18; CDR3nt: TGTGCCAGCTCAAACAGGGGTCCCGGGGAGCTGTTTTTT; CDR3aa: CASSNRGPGELFF
len: 14; abundance: -; d_gene: TRBD1; j_gene: TRBJ2-7; v_gene: TRBV30; CDR3nt: TGTGCCTGGACGGAGGACAGGCTTTTGGACGAGCAGTACTTC; CDR3aa: CAWTEDRLLDEQYF
len: 15; abundance: -; d_gene: -; j_gene: TRBJ2-1; v_gene: TRBV2; CDR3nt: TGTGCCAGCAGTTCGGGACCAGGGAACTACAATGAGCAGTTCTTC; CDR3aa: CASSSGPGNYNEQFF
len: 15; abundance: -; d_gene: -; j_gene: TRBJ2-5; v_gene: TRBV4-2; CDR3nt: TGTGCCAGCAGCCAAGGTGTTGTCCCGACCGGGACCCAGTACTTC; CDR3aa: CASSQGVVPTGTQYF
len: 16; abundance: -; d_gene: -; j_gene: TRBJ1-1; v_gene: TRBV18; CDR3nt: TGTGCCAGCTCCGTAACATTACAGGTGGGGAACACTGAAGCTTTCTTT; CDR3aa: CASSVTLQVGNTEAFF
len: 15; abundance: -; d_gene: TRBD2; j_gene: TRBJ2-7; v_gene: TRBV6-2/TRBV6-3; CDR3nt: TGTGCCAGCAGTTACTCGGAAGCGGGATACTACGAGCAGTACTTC; CDR3aa: CASSYSEAGYYEQYF
len: 16; abundance: few; d_gene: TRBD1; j_gene: TRBJ2-5; v_gene: TRBV7-9; CDR3nt: TGTGCCAGCAGCCGGGACAGGGGATGGGGGGGAGAGACCCAGTACTTC; CDR3aa: CASSRDRGWGGETQYF
len: 12; abundance: -; d_gene: TRBD1; j_gene: TRBJ1-6; v_gene: TRBV2; CDR3nt: TGTGCCACCAGGGGGACGGGCTCACCCCTCCACTTT; CDR3aa: CATRGTGSPLHF
len: 17; abundance: -; d_gene: -; j_gene: TRBJ2-5; v_gene: TRBV9; CDR3nt: TGTGCCAGCAGCGTATTTTCTAGCGCCATACCCCGGGGGACCCAGTACTTC; CDR3aa: CASSVFSSAIPRGTQYF
len: 14; abundance: -; d_gene: -; j_gene: TRBJ2-1; v_gene: TRBV27; CDR3nt: TGTGCCAGCAGTACCTCAGCGGGTCACAGTGAGCAGTTCTTC; CDR3aa: CASSTSAGHSEQFF
len: 10; abundance: -; d_gene: -; j_gene: TRBJ2-7; v_gene: TRBV6-5; CDR3nt: TGTGCCAGCAGCCTCTACGAGCAGTACTTC; CDR3aa: CASSLYEQYF
len: 15; abundance: -; d_gene: -; j_gene: TRBJ1-5; v_gene: TRBV6-2/TRBV6-3; CDR3nt: TGTGCCAGCAGTCCGGGCCACAAAGGCAATCAGCCCCAGCATTTT; CDR3aa: CASSPGHKGNQPQHF
len: 11; abundance: -; d_gene: -; j_gene: TRBJ2-7; v_gene: TRBV7-2; CDR3nt: TGTGCCAGCAGCTCGATCTACGAGCAGTACTTC; CDR3aa: CASSSIYEQYF
len: 17; abundance: -; d_gene: -; j_gene: TRBJ2-2; v_gene: TRBV23-1; CDR3nt: TGCGCCAGCAGTCAATTGTATGCGGGCGCGAACACCGGGGAGCTGTTTTTT; CDR3aa: CASSQLYAGANTGELFF
len: 14; abundance: -; d_gene: -; j_gene: TRBJ2-1; v_gene: TRBV27; CDR3nt: TGTGCCAGCAGTTCCCGGGACCTATACAATGAGCAGTTCTTC; CDR3aa: CASSSRDLYNEQFF
len: 14; abundance: few; d_gene: TRBD1; j_gene: TRBJ1-2; v_gene: TRBV9; CDR3nt: TGTGCCAGCAGCGTAGGACAGGGAAACTATGGCTACACCTTC; CDR3aa: CASSVGQGNYGYTF
len: 12; abundance: -; d_gene: -; j_gene: TRBJ1-6; v_gene: TRBV29-1; CDR3nt: TGCAGCGCCAGAGGCGGCATATCACCCCTCCACTTT; CDR3aa: CSARGGISPLHF
len: 16; abundance: -; d_gene: TRBD2; j_gene: TRBJ2-1; v_gene: TRBV19; CDR3nt: TGTGCCAGTAGTTCCCTGGGTACGGGGGGTGGCAATGAGCAGTTCTTC; CDR3aa: CASSSLGTGGGNEQFF
len: 14; abundance: -; d_gene: TRBD2; j_gene: TRBJ2-1; v_gene: TRBV29-1; CDR3nt: TGCAGCGTTGATCGGGCTAGCGGGTTCGATGAGCAGTTCTTC; CDR3aa: CSVDRASGFDEQFF
len: 17; abundance: -; d_gene: TRBD2; j_gene: TRBJ2-2; v_gene: TRBV6-2/TRBV6-3; CDR3nt: TGTGCCAGCAGTTATACTAGCGGGAGTGGTCTCACCGGGGAGCTGTTTTTT; CDR3aa: CASSYTSGSGLTGELFF
len: 14; abundance: -; d_gene: -; j_gene: TRBJ1-6; v_gene: TRBV5-1; CDR3nt: TGCGCCAGCAGCGCGGGGGCCGGGTCGTCACCCCTCCACTTT; CDR3aa: CASSAGAGSSPLHF
len: 16; abundance: -; d_gene: -; j_gene: TRBJ1-5; v_gene: TRBV24-1; CDR3nt: TGTGCCACCAGTGACGCCGGACAGTCAAGCAATCAGCCCCAGCATTTT; CDR3aa: CATSDAGQSSNQPQHF
len: 16; abundance: once; d_gene: -; j_gene: TRBJ1-1; v_gene: TRBV27; CDR3nt: TGTGCCAGCAGTTTCTCGGGGGGGGGCGGGGACCCTGAAGCTTTCTTT; CDR3aa: CASSFSGGGGDPEAFF
len: 14; abundance: -; d_gene: -; j_gene: TRBJ2-1; v_gene: TRBV7-3; CDR3nt: TGTGCCAGCAGCCCTTCGGCCGCTTACAATGAGCAGTTCTTC; CDR3aa: CASSPSAAYNEQFF
len: 12; abundance: -; d_gene: -; j_gene: TRBJ2-5; v_gene: TRBV5-1; CDR3nt: TGCGCCAGCAGTTGGTCCGAAGAGACCCAGTACTTC; CDR3aa: CASSWSEETQYF
len: 17; abundance: -; d_gene: TRBD1; j_gene: TRBJ1-4; v_gene: TRBV5-1; CDR3nt: TGCGCCAGCAGCTCCGGGACAGGTAGCCCTGGGGTTGAAAAACTGTTTTTT; CDR3aa: CASSSGTGSPGVEKLFF
len: 12; abundance: -; d_gene: -; j_gene: TRBJ1-4; v_gene: TRBV5-1; CDR3nt: TGCGCCAGCCGGTCTGAAACTGAAAAACTGTTTTTT; CDR3aa: CASRSETEKLFF
len: 15; abundance: -; d_gene: -; j_gene: TRBJ2-7; v_gene: TRBV19; CDR3nt: TGTGCCAGTAGTAAGGACCCGGGACACTACTACGAGCAGTACTTC; CDR3aa: CASSKDPGHYYEQYF
len: 15; abundance: -; d_gene: -; j_gene: TRBJ2-3; v_gene: TRBV11-3; CDR3nt: TGTGCCAGCAGCTTAGATCCCACCCGCACAGATACGCAGTATTTT; CDR3aa: CASSLDPTRTDTQYF
len: 13; abundance: -; d_gene: -; j_gene: TRBJ1-1; v_gene: TRBV4-2; CDR3nt: TGTGCCAGCAGCTCGGGACCGAACACTGAAGCTTTCTTT; CDR3aa: CASSSGPNTEAFF
len: 15; abundance: few; d_gene: -; j_gene: TRBJ2-2; v_gene: TRBV7-2; CDR3nt: TGTGCCAGCAGCTTAGTGGGAGGTACCACCGGGGAGCTGTTTTTT; CDR3aa: CASSLVGGTTGELFF